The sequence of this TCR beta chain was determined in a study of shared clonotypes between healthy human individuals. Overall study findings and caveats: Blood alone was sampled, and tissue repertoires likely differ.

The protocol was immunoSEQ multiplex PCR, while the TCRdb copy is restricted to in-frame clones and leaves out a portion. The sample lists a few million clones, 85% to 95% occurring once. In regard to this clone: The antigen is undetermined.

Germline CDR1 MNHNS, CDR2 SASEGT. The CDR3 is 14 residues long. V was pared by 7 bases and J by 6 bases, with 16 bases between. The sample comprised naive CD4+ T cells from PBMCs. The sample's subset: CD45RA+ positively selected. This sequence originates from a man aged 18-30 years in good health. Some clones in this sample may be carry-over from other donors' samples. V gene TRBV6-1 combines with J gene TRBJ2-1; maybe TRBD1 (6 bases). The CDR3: CASKFTGSTNEQFF. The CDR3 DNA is TGTGCCAGCAAGTTTACAGGGTCTACCAATGAGCAGTTCTTC.